The rows below give T cell receptor beta chains drawn from one sample of a study of blood T cell repertoires in COVID-19. Libraries were prepared by immunoSEQ multiplex PCR; TCRdb keeps only in-frame clonotypes and omits some of them. Among 70,000 or so clones listed, approximately 86% were seen once. The sequencing input was peripheral blood. Receptors were obtained from a middle-aged man with acute or convalescent COVID-19. Each CDR3 is given with its conserved first and last residue. The D gene is left open where the match is weak. The size of a clone is reported for some rows only, either as once, few or many, or as a class for expanded clones.

CDR3aa,CDR3nt,j_gene,abundance,d_gene,v_gene
CASSRAREGYTF,TGTGCCAGCAGCCGTGCCAGGGAAGGCTACACCTTC,TRBJ1-2,once,NA,TRBV7-2
CAWRARASGGYTF,TGTGCCTGGAGAGCTCGAGCCAGCGGGGGCTACACCTTC,TRBJ1-2,NA,NA,TRBV30
CAWKVPNRANSPLHF,TGTGCCTGGAAGGTTCCAAACAGGGCTAATTCACCCCTCCACTTT,TRBJ1-6,NA,NA,TRBV30
CASSQGGSLRTDTQYF,TGTGCCAGTTCCCAAGGAGGCAGCCTAAGGACAGATACGCAGTATTTT,TRBJ2-3,NA,NA,TRBV2
CASSLGRGYTF,TGTGCCAGCAGCTTAGGGAGGGGCTACACCTTC,TRBJ1-2,once,NA,TRBV7-9
CASSPTGANGYTF,TGTGCCAGCAGCCCCACAGGGGCGAATGGCTACACCTTC,TRBJ1-2,NA,TRBD1,TRBV7-9
CASSPPSHNEQFF,TGTGCCAGCTCACCACCGAGCCACAATGAGCAGTTCTTC,TRBJ2-1,NA,NA,TRBV18
CASSLLQGAYGYTF,TGTGCCAGCAGTCTCCTACAGGGGGCCTATGGCTACACCTTC,TRBJ1-2,NA,TRBD1,TRBV6-5
CASSVVAGTDTQYF,TGTGCCAGCAGCGTAGTCGCAGGCACAGATACGCAGTATTTT,TRBJ2-3,few,NA,TRBV9
CASSRGTVRGYTF,TGTGCCAGCAGCCGAGGGACAGTTAGGGGCTACACCTTC,TRBJ1-2,NA,TRBD1,TRBV12-3/TRBV12-4
CASSRAGINNEQFF,TGTGCCAGCAGCCGCGCGGGAATTAACAATGAGCAGTTCTTC,TRBJ2-1,NA,NA,TRBV9
CASSLSPTGTEAFF,TGTGCCAGCAGCTTATCCCCCACGGGGACTGAAGCTTTCTTT,TRBJ1-1,NA,NA,TRBV7-9
CASSWGTGTETEAFF,TGTGCCAGCAGTTGGGGGACTGGGACAGAAACTGAAGCTTTCTTT,TRBJ1-1,NA,TRBD1,TRBV27
CASSLELAGDTDTQYF,TGTGCCAGCAGCTTGGAACTAGCGGGGGACACAGATACGCAGTATTTT,TRBJ2-3,once,TRBD2,TRBV5-4
CASSQWGQGPYEQYF,TGTGCCAGCAGCCAGTGGGGACAGGGACCCTACGAGCAGTACTTC,TRBJ2-7,NA,TRBD1,TRBV7-9
CASSYSPQGEAFF,TGTGCCAGCAGTTACTCGCCACAGGGCGAAGCTTTCTTT,TRBJ1-1,NA,NA,TRBV6-2/TRBV6-3
CASSKQRQGGQPQHF,TGTGCCAGCAGCAAGCAGAGACAGGGAGGACAGCCCCAGCATTTT,TRBJ1-5,NA,NA,TRBV21-1
CASSPRPPQDTDTQYF,TGTGCCAGCAGCCCCCGCCCCCCCCAGGACACAGATACGCAGTATTTT,TRBJ2-3,NA,NA,TRBV7-9
CASSQVGVTGGAEQYF,TGTGCCAGCAGCCAAGTGGGGGTCACAGGGGGCGCCGAGCAGTACTTC,TRBJ2-7,NA,TRBD1,TRBV3-1/TRBV3-2
CASSPTRGWQFF,TGTGCCAGCAGCCCGACTCGGGGATGGCAGTTCTTC,TRBJ2-1,NA,NA,TRBV12-3/TRBV12-4
CASSSSGQGTYEQYF,TGCGCCAGCAGTTCATCGGGACAGGGAACCTACGAGCAGTACTTC,TRBJ2-7,NA,TRBD1,TRBV5-1
CASSSGQGSNQPQHF,TGTGCTAGCTCGTCGGGACAGGGAAGCAATCAGCCCCAGCATTTT,TRBJ1-5,NA,TRBD1,TRBV12-5
CASSLGNLGDNEQFF,TGTGCCAGCAGCTTAGGGAATCTAGGGGACAATGAGCAGTTCTTC,TRBJ2-1,once,NA,TRBV7-9
CASSLDLGDQETQYF,TGTGCCAGCAGCTTGGACCTGGGAGACCAAGAGACCCAGTACTTC,TRBJ2-5,once,NA,TRBV5-4
CASSFSWGGYGYTF,TGTGCCAGCAGCTTTTCCTGGGGCGGCTATGGCTACACCTTC,TRBJ1-2,NA,NA,TRBV11-2